This is a list of T cell receptor beta chains from one sample in a study of cytomegalovirus exposure and HLA in healthy donors. Here immunoSEQ multiplex PCR was the method, and the copy in TCRdb shows in-frame clones only, minus some. This repertoire includes around 190,000 clones. Sequencing was done on a sample of PBMCs. These receptors were obtained from a woman aged 25 to 39 in good health and CMV-seropositive. CDR3s include the opening cysteine and the closing phenylalanine or tryptophan. Fields, in order: D gene, J gene, V gene, CDR3 protein, CDR3 DNA. A D gene is named only where the DNA matches it firmly.

>TRBD1|TRBJ2-3|TRBV29-1
CSVGRTGGVDTQYF
TGCAGCGTTGGGAGGACAGGGGGAGTAGATACGCAGTATTTT
>TRBD2|TRBJ2-6|TRBV7-3
CASSLRRPFYSPSGRAGANVLTF
TGTGCCAGCAGCTTAAGAAGGCCGTTTTACTCCCCTAGCGGGAGGGCTGGGGCCAACGTCCTGACTTTC
>-|TRBJ1-2|TRBV27
CASSLNSRGYGYTF
TGTGCCAGCAGTTTAAACAGTCGGGGCTATGGCTACACCTTC
>TRBD2|TRBJ2-2|TRBV16
CASSELAGAGTGELFF
TGTGCCAGCAGCGAACTAGCGGGAGCGGGTACCGGGGAGCTGTTTTTT
>-|TRBJ1-1|TRBV6-6
CASHGTTSLGAEAFF
TGTGCCAGTCACGGGACAACTTCATTAGGAGCTGAAGCTTTCTTT
>TRBD1|TRBJ1-1|TRBV5-1
CASSWTGGNTEAFF
TGCGCCAGCAGCTGGACAGGGGGCAACACTGAAGCTTTCTTT
>-|TRBJ1-1|TRBV5-1
CASTPGATNTEAFF
TGCGCCAGCACCCCAGGGGCGACGAACACTGAAGCTTTCTTT
>-|TRBJ1-4|TRBV29-1
CSVGGSLNEKLFF
TGCAGCGTTGGGGGCAGCTTGAACGAAAAACTGTTTTTT
>-|TRBJ1-2|TRBV29-1
CSVVGTGGSNYGYTF
TGCAGCGTTGTTGGCACCGGAGGGTCTAACTATGGCTACACCTTC
>TRBD2|TRBJ2-3|TRBV7-9
CASSLGTATSGYTDTQYF
TGTGCCAGCAGCTTAGGAACGGCAACTAGCGGGTACACAGATACGCAGTATTTT
>-|TRBJ1-5|TRBV7-9
CASSSNRQPQHF
TGTGCCAGCAGCTCTAATCGGCAGCCCCAGCATTTT
>TRBD1|TRBJ2-7|TRBV9
CASSVGDSGTYEQYF
TGTGCCAGCAGCGTAGGGGACAGCGGCACCTACGAGCAGTACTTC
>-|TRBJ2-7|TRBV5-1
CASSSPAATYEQYF
TGCGCCAGCAGCTCCCCAGCGGCCACCTACGAGCAGTACTTC
>-|TRBJ2-7|TRBV4-3
CASSQDQRRGDLNEQYF
TGCGCCAGCAGCCAAGATCAACGCCGCGGGGATCTCAACGAGCAGTACTTC
>-|TRBJ2-1|TRBV5-4
CASSSNLEQFF
TGTGCCAGCAGTTCTAACTTAGAGCAGTTCTTC
>TRBD2|TRBJ2-1|TRBV4-1
CASSQGGLAGGLSYNEQFF
TGCGCCAGCAGCCAAGGGGGACTAGCGGGGGGCCTTTCTTACAATGAGCAGTTCTTC
>-|TRBJ2-7|TRBV2
CASRKLLAPLSYEQYF
TGTGCCAGCAGAAAACTTCTAGCTCCTCTCTCCTACGAGCAGTACTTC
>TRBD1|TRBJ2-1|TRBV7-2
CASSSRDRKSSYNEQFF
TGTGCCAGCAGCTCCAGGGACAGAAAGTCTTCCTACAATGAGCAGTTCTTC
>-|TRBJ1-2|TRBV6-6
CASSSGRGQDGYTF
TGTGCCAGCAGCTCTGGAAGAGGGCAGGATGGCTACACCTTC
>-|TRBJ1-2|TRBV4-3
CASSQNLPIEQDGYTF
TGCGCCAGCAGCCAAAACCTACCCATAGAACAGGATGGCTACACCTTC
>-|TRBJ1-5|TRBV19
CASSYRAGASNQPQHF
TGTGCCAGTAGCTATCGAGCAGGGGCGAGCAATCAGCCCCAGCATTTT
>TRBD1|TRBJ2-7|TRBV18
CASSPTGGSSYEQYF
TGTGCCAGCTCACCGACAGGGGGTTCCTCCTACGAGCAGTACTTC
>TRBD1|TRBJ1-5|TRBV28
CASTDRFLKRQHF
TGTGCCAGCACGGACAGGTTCTTGAAGCGCCAGCATTTT
>-|TRBJ2-7|TRBV9
CASSVGVATYEQYF
TGTGCCAGCAGCGTAGGGGTAGCGACCTACGAGCAGTACTTC
>-|TRBJ1-1|TRBV27
CASSLEGRTEAFF
TGTGCCAGCAGCCTAGAGGGCCGCACTGAAGCTTTCTTT
>TRBD2|TRBJ2-7|TRBV28
CASSSQGLARPEQYF
TGTGCCAGCAGTTCCCAGGGACTAGCAAGGCCCGAGCAGTACTTC
>-|TRBJ2-3|TRBV19
CASSMFTSGSHTQYF
TGTGCCAGTAGTATGTTTACGAGCGGGTCACATACGCAGTATTTT
>TRBD2|TRBJ2-5|TRBV7-9
CATGLAGEETQYF
TGTGCCACTGGACTAGCGGGAGAAGAGACCCAGTACTTC
>-|TRBJ2-3|TRBV11-2
CASSEPPGGGASTDTQYF
TGTGCCAGCAGCGAGCCCCCGGGTGGCGGGGCTAGCACAGATACGCAGTATTTT
>TRBD1|TRBJ1-5|TRBV18
CASSPTGDSNQPQHF
TGTGCCAGCTCACCAACAGGGGACAGCAATCAGCCCCAGCATTTT
>-|TRBJ2-4|TRBV18
CASSPDRAKNIQYF
TGTGCCAGCTCACCTGACAGAGCCAAAAACATTCAGTACTTC
>-|TRBJ2-7|TRBV2
CASSVSPGISYEQYF
TGTGCCAGCAGTGTCAGCCCAGGGATCTCCTACGAGCAGTACTTC
>TRBD1|TRBJ2-1|TRBV6-5
CASSYYRGSYNEQFF
TGTGCCAGCAGTTACTACAGGGGGTCCTACAATGAGCAGTTCTTC
>TRBD1|TRBJ2-7|TRBV11-2
CASSGSGTVYEQYF
TGTGCCAGCAGCGGGTCCGGGACAGTGTACGAGCAGTACTTC
>TRBD2|TRBJ2-7|TRBV7-2
CASSLEGLAGGYYEQYF
TGTGCCAGCAGCTTAGAGGGACTAGCGGGAGGGTACTACGAGCAGTACTTC
>-|TRBJ1-4|TRBV9
CASSVASGFNGKLFF
TGTGCCAGCAGCGTAGCGTCAGGATTTAATGGAAAACTGTTTTTT
>TRBD1|TRBJ2-7|TRBV27
CASRRQGNSYEQYF
TGTGCCAGCAGAAGACAGGGGAACTCCTACGAGCAGTACTTC
>TRBD1|TRBJ2-3|TRBV19
CASSMDRSTDTQYF
TGTGCCAGTAGTATGGACAGGTCCACAGATACGCAGTATTTT
>TRBD2|TRBJ2-3|TRBV9
CASSVGLAGGRRTDTQYF
TGTGCCAGCAGCGTAGGACTAGCGGGGGGCCGGAGAACAGATACGCAGTATTTT
>-|TRBJ1-1|TRBV5-4
CASSLYSGGTEAFF
TGTGCCAGCAGCTTGTATTCGGGGGGCACTGAAGCTTTCTTT
>-|TRBJ1-1|TRBV7-2
CASSLFEWAMSTEAFF
TGTGCCAGCAGCTTATTCGAATGGGCGATGAGCACTGAAGCTTTCTTT
>-|TRBJ2-3|TRBV28
CASRSEATDTQYF
TGTGCCAGCAGATCCGAAGCGACAGATACGCAGTATTTT
>TRBD1|TRBJ1-5|TRBV6-7
CARAAPQGLSNQPQHF
TGTGCCAGAGCAGCCCCACAGGGGCTTAGCAATCAGCCCCAGCATTTT
>TRBD1|TRBJ1-4|TRBV27
CASSFMFRGPEKLFF
TGTGCCAGCAGTTTCATGTTCAGGGGGCCTGAAAAACTGTTTTTT
>-|TRBJ2-7|TRBV4-3
CASSQDNSYEQYF
TGCGCCAGCAGCCAAGATAACAGCTACGAGCAGTACTTC
>-|TRBJ1-2|TRBV6-1
CASSVDRDYGYTF
TGTGCCAGCAGTGTAGACAGAGACTATGGCTACACCTTC
>-|TRBJ2-2|TRBV5-1
CASSSSVNTGELFF
TGCGCCAGCAGCTCTTCGGTTAACACCGGGGAGCTGTTTTTT
>-|TRBJ1-1|TRBV18
CASSPPMRGTEAFF
TGTGCCAGCTCACCACCTATGCGGGGCACTGAAGCTTTCTTT
>-|TRBJ1-3|TRBV9
CASSVEPGQHSGNTIYF
TGTGCCAGCAGCGTAGAGCCCGGACAGCACTCTGGAAACACCATATATTTT